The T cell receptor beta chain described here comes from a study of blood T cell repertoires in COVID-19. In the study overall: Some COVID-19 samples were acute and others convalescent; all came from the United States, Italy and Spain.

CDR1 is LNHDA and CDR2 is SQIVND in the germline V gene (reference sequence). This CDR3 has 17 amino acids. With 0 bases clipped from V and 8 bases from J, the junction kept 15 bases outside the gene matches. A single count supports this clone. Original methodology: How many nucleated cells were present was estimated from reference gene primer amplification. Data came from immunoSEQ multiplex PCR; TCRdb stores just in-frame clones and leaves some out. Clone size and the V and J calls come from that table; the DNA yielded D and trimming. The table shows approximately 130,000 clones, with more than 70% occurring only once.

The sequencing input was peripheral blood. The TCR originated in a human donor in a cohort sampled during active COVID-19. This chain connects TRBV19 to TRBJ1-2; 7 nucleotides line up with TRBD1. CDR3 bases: TGTGCCAGTAGTATAGAATCTAGGGACAGAACCACGGGAGGCTACACCTTC. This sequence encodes CASSIESRDRTTGGYTF.